This is a list of T cell receptor beta chains from one sample in a study of blood T cell repertoires in COVID-19. TCRdb keeps only in-frame clones here, not all; method: immunoSEQ multiplex PCR. This table holds some 300,000 clones, 89% found once. Sequencing used PBMCs or T cells enriched from blood (not recorded which). Receptors were obtained from a middle-aged woman who had recovered from COVID-19. Each CDR3 is given with its conserved first and last residue. A D gene is named only where the DNA matches it firmly. For some rows the clone size is stated as once, few or many, or as a class when expanded; others skip it.

j_call: TRBJ1-2; clone_size: NA; d_call: NA; v_call: TRBV10-2; cdr3_aa: CASSELLGRGRHGGYTF; cdr3_nt: TGCGCCAGCAGTGAGCTCTTGGGGAGGGGCCGCCATGGGGGCTACACCTTC
j_call: TRBJ2-1; clone_size: few; d_call: TRBD1; v_call: TRBV28; cdr3_aa: CASSLTAGTALPQFF; cdr3_nt: TGTGCCAGCAGTTTGACAGCCGGGACAGCCCTCCCTCAGTTCTTC
j_call: TRBJ2-5; clone_size: once; d_call: NA; v_call: TRBV5-1; cdr3_aa: CASSEGQTTWGTQYF; cdr3_nt: TGCGCCAGCAGCGAGGGTCAGACGACTTGGGGGACCCAGTACTTC
j_call: TRBJ2-2; clone_size: NA; d_call: NA; v_call: TRBV5-4; cdr3_aa: CASSPAGTGELFF; cdr3_nt: TGTGCCAGCAGCCCTGCGGGGACCGGGGAGCTGTTTTTT
j_call: TRBJ2-7; clone_size: NA; d_call: TRBD1; v_call: TRBV7-9; cdr3_aa: CASSLGEGAGEQYF; cdr3_nt: TGTGCCAGCAGCTTAGGTGAGGGGGCCGGAGAGCAGTACTTC
j_call: TRBJ2-2; clone_size: NA; d_call: NA; v_call: TRBV3-1/TRBV3-2; cdr3_aa: CASSRGTANTGELFF; cdr3_nt: TGTGCCAGCAGCCGCGGAACTGCGAACACCGGGGAGCTGTTTTTT
j_call: TRBJ2-1; clone_size: NA; d_call: TRBD1; v_call: TRBV14; cdr3_aa: CASSRQPGQGNEQFF; cdr3_nt: TGTGCCAGCAGCCGTCAACCGGGACAGGGGAACGAGCAGTTCTTC
j_call: TRBJ1-1; clone_size: NA; d_call: TRBD1; v_call: TRBV24-1; cdr3_aa: CATSASPMRGLSTEAFF; cdr3_nt: TGTGCCACCAGTGCTAGCCCCATGAGGGGGCTGAGTACTGAAGCTTTCTTT
j_call: TRBJ1-4; clone_size: once; d_call: NA; v_call: TRBV9; cdr3_aa: CASSEHSDRTNEKLFF; cdr3_nt: TGTGCCAGCAGCGAGCACAGTGACCGGACTAATGAAAAACTGTTTTTT
j_call: TRBJ1-2; clone_size: NA; d_call: NA; v_call: TRBV9; cdr3_aa: CASSAAPTGGGYTF; cdr3_nt: TGTGCCAGCAGCGCGGCCCCTACGGGTGGAGGCTACACCTTC
j_call: TRBJ1-2; clone_size: NA; d_call: NA; v_call: TRBV5-5; cdr3_aa: CASSLDRALYDNYGYTF; cdr3_nt: TGTGCCAGCAGCTTGGACAGGGCCCTCTACGATAACTATGGCTACACCTTC
j_call: TRBJ1-2; clone_size: NA; d_call: TRBD1; v_call: TRBV5-4; cdr3_aa: CASSLGQFYGYTF; cdr3_nt: TGTGCCAGCAGCCTGGGACAGTTCTATGGCTACACCTTC
j_call: TRBJ2-5; clone_size: NA; d_call: TRBD2; v_call: TRBV5-8; cdr3_aa: CASSSGTSGRAETQYF; cdr3_nt: TGTGCCAGCAGCTCCGGGACTAGCGGGAGGGCTGAGACCCAGTACTTC
j_call: TRBJ1-2; clone_size: NA; d_call: TRBD1; v_call: TRBV4-3; cdr3_aa: CASSQGHDPGQGTLFYGYTF; cdr3_nt: TGCGCCAGCAGCCAAGGTCACGATCCGGGACAGGGGACTCTTTTTTATGGCTACACCTTC
j_call: TRBJ1-1; clone_size: NA; d_call: NA; v_call: TRBV18; cdr3_aa: CASSPPGAGDTEAFF; cdr3_nt: TGTGCCAGCTCACCACCAGGGGCTGGGGACACTGAAGCTTTCTTT
j_call: TRBJ1-2; clone_size: NA; d_call: TRBD1; v_call: TRBV10-3; cdr3_aa: CATGSPGTAGYGYTF; cdr3_nt: TGTGCCACGGGGAGCCCGGGGACAGCCGGCTATGGCTACACCTTC
j_call: TRBJ1-1; clone_size: few; d_call: NA; v_call: TRBV19; cdr3_aa: CASSGLLMNTEAFF; cdr3_nt: TGTGCCAGTAGTGGACTCCTGATGAACACTGAAGCTTTCTTT
j_call: TRBJ1-4; clone_size: NA; d_call: NA; v_call: TRBV6-6; cdr3_aa: CASSYAGRSNEKLFF; cdr3_nt: TGTGCCAGCAGTTACGCGGGACGGTCTAATGAAAAACTGTTTTTT
j_call: TRBJ1-2; clone_size: NA; d_call: NA; v_call: TRBV5-4; cdr3_aa: CASSSRGIGERGYTF; cdr3_nt: TGTGCCAGCAGCTCCCGGGGGATAGGGGAGCGGGGCTACACCTTC
j_call: TRBJ1-2; clone_size: NA; d_call: NA; v_call: TRBV6-1; cdr3_aa: CASSDPPGHTNYGYTF; cdr3_nt: TGTGCCAGCAGTGACCCTCCGGGACACACTAACTATGGCTACACCTTC
j_call: TRBJ2-3; clone_size: NA; d_call: NA; v_call: TRBV11-3; cdr3_aa: CASSFTGTDTQYF; cdr3_nt: TGTGCCAGCAGCTTTACAGGGACAGATACGCAGTATTTT